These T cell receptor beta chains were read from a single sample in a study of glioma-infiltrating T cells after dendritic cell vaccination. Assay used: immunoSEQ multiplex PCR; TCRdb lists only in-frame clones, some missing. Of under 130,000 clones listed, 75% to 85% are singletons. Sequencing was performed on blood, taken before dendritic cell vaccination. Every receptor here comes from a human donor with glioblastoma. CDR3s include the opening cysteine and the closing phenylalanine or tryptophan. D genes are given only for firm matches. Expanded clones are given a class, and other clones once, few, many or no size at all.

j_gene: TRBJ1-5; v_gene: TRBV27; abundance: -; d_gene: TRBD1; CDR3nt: TGTGCCAGCAGTCTCGGACAGGGCGCTCAGCCCCAGCATTTT; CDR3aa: CASSLGQGAQPQHF
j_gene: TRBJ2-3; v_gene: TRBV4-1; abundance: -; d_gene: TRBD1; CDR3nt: TGCGCCAGCAGCCAAGACACGCAGGGGGCAGGAGATACGCAGTATTTT; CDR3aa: CASSQDTQGAGDTQYF
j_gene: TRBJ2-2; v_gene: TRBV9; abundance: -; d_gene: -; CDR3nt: TGTGCCAGCAGCGTAGCTAGCAGGGGGGACACCGGGGAGCTGTTTTTT; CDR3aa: CASSVASRGDTGELFF
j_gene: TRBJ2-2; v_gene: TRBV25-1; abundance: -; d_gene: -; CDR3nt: TGTGCCAGCACCACAGGTCCCAACACCGGGGAGCTGTTTTTT; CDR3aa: CASTTGPNTGELFF
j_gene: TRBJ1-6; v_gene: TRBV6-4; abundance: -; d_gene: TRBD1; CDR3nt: TGTGCCAGCAGTACCGGGACAGATAATTCACCCCTCCACTTT; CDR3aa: CASSTGTDNSPLHF
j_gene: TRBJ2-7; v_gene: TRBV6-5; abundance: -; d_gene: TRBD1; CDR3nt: TGTGCCAGCAGTACCCCCGGGACAGGGTATAACGAGCAGTACTTC; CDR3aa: CASSTPGTGYNEQYF
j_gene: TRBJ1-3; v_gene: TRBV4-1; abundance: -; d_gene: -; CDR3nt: TGCGCCAGCAGCCTCAGCGGGGCAGACTCTGGAAACACCATATATTTT; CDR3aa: CASSLSGADSGNTIYF
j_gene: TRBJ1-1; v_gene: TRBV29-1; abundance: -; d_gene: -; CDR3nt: TGCAGCGTTGACAGGCCGAACACTGAAGCTTTCTTT; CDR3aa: CSVDRPNTEAFF
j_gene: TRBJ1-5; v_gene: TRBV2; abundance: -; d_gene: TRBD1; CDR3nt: TGTGCCAGCAGTGAAGGAAGGACAGGGGGGAATCAGCCCCAGCATTTT; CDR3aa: CASSEGRTGGNQPQHF
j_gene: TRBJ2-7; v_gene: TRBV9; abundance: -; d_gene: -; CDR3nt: TGTGCCAGCAGCGTTGGGGCGGGGAGATCCTACGAGCAGTACTTC; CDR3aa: CASSVGAGRSYEQYF
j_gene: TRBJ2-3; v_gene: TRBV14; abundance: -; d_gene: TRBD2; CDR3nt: TGTGCCAGCAGCCGCCTACTAGCGGGGGGGAGCACAGATACGCAGTATTTT; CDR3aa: CASSRLLAGGSTDTQYF
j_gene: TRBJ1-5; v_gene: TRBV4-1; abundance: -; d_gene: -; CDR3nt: TGCGCCAGCAGCCCCCAGGGGCCCCTTCAGCCCCAGCATTTT; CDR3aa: CASSPQGPLQPQHF
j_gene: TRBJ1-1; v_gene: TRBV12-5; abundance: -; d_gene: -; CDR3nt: TGTGCTAGTGGTCCGGGAACCTGGAACACTGAAGCTTTCTTT; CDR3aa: CASGPGTWNTEAFF
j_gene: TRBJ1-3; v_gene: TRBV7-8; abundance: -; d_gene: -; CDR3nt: TGTGCCAGCAGCCTTGACTCGGACTCTGGAAACACCATATATTTT; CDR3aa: CASSLDSDSGNTIYF
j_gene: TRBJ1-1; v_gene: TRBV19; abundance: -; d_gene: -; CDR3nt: TGTGCCAGCAAGTGGGGGGGCACTGAAGCTTTCTTT; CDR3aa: CASKWGGTEAFF
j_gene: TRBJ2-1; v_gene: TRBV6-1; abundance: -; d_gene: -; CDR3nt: TGTGCCAGCAGCGGGTTTGTCAATGAGCAGTTCTTC; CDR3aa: CASSGFVNEQFF
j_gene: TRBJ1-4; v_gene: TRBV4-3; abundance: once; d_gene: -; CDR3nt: TGCGCCAGCAGCCACCAATCGGGCCCGGAGGCGACTAATGAAAAACTGTTTTTT; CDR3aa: CASSHQSGPEATNEKLFF
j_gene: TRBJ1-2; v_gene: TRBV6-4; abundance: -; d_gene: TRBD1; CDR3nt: TGTGCCAGCAGGAGGACAGGGGGCCGGGGTGGCTACACCTTC; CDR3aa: CASRRTGGRGGYTF
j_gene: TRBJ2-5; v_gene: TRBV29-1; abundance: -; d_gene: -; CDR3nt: TGCAGCGTTGATTCTTTCCTTCAAGAGACCCAGTACTTC; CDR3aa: CSVDSFLQETQYF
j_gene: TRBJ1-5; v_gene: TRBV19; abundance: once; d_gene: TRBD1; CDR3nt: TGTGCCAGTAGTATAGTCGGGACAGGGGGCAATCAGCCCCAGCATTTT; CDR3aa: CASSIVGTGGNQPQHF
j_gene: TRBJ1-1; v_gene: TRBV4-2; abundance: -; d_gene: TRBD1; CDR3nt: TGTGCCAGCAGCCAAGACAGGACAGGGGTGGGGACTGAAGCTTTCTTT; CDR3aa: CASSQDRTGVGTEAFF
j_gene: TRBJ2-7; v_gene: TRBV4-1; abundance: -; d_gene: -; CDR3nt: TGCGCCAGCAGCCAAGACAGGGAAACCTACGAGCAGTACTTC; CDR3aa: CASSQDRETYEQYF
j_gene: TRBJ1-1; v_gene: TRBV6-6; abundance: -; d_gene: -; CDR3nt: TGTGCCAGCAGGGGAGATAATTTTGCGGCCGAGGCTTTCTTT; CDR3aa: CASRGDNFAAEAFF
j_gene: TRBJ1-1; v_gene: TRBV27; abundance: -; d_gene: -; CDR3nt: TGTGCCAGCCTTGACAGGCCCCGCACTGAAGCTTTCTTT; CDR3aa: CASLDRPRTEAFF
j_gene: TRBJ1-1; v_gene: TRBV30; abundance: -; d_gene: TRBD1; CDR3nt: TGTGCCTGGGTGAGATGGGACAGGGGGAGGAAGGCTGAAGCTTTCTTT; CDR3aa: CAWVRWDRGRKAEAFF
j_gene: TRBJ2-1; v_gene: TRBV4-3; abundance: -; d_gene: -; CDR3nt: TGCGCCAGCAGCCAAGTAGGGGGCTACAATGAGCAGTTCTTC; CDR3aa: CASSQVGGYNEQFF
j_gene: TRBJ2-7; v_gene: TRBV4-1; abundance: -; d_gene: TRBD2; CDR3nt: TGCGCCAGCAGCCAGGCCGGGGGGGGGACCTACGAGCAGTACTTC; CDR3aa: CASSQAGGGTYEQYF
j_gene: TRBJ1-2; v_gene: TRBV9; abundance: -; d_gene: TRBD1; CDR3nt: TGTGCCAGCAGCGTAGGGGGCCAGGGGGTAAACTATGGCTACACCTTC; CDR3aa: CASSVGGQGVNYGYTF
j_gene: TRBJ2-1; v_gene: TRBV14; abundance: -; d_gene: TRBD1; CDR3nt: TGTGCCAGCAGCCAAAAACAGGGGCTTCGCCTGAGCAATGAGCAGTTCTTC; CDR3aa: CASSQKQGLRLSNEQFF
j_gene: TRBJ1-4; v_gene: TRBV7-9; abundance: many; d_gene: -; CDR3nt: TGTGCCAGCAGCTTCTCCCCTTTTACTAATGAAAAACTGTTTTTT; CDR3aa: CASSFSPFTNEKLFF
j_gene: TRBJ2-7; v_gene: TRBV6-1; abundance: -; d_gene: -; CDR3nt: TGTGCCAGCAGCGGGGGTTACGAGCAGTACTTC; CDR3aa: CASSGGYEQYF
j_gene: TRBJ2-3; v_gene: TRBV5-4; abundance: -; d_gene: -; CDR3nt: TGTGCCAGCAGCAACGACCTTAGCCCGGATACGCAGTATTTT; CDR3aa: CASSNDLSPDTQYF
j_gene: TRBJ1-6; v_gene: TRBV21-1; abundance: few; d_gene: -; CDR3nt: TGTGCCAGCAGTGACAGGGGGACCTCTACGCTGATCTATAATTCACCCCTCCACTTT; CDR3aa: CASSDRGTSTLIYNSPLHF
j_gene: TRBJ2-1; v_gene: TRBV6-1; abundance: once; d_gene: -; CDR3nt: TGTGCCAGCAGCTCCGGCTCCTACAATGAGCAGTTCTTC; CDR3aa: CASSSGSYNEQFF
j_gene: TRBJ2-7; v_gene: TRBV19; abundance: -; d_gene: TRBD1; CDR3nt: TGTGCCAGTAGTATAGAGTATCGAGGGACAGGAATCGAGCAGTACTTC; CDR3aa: CASSIEYRGTGIEQYF
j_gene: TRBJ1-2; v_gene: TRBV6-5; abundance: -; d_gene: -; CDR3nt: TGTGCCAGCAGTACGGGCCCTCGGAGGGGCTACACCTTC; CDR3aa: CASSTGPRRGYTF
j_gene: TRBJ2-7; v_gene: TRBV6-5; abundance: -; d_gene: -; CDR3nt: TGTGCCAGCAGTGATATGGCAGGGCTCGACGAGCAGTACTTC; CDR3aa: CASSDMAGLDEQYF
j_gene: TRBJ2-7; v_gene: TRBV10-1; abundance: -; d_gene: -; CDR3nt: TGCGCCAGCAGTGCCCGCGACGGGGTATCCTACGAGCAGTACTTC; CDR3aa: CASSARDGVSYEQYF
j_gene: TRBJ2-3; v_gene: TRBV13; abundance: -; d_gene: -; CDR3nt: TGTGCCAGCAGCTTAGGGGACACAACAGATACGCAGTATTTT; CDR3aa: CASSLGDTTDTQYF
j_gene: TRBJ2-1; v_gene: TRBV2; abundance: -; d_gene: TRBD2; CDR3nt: TGTGCCAGCAGTCTCTCTAGCGGGGGGTTTTACAATGAGCAGTTCTTC; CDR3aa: CASSLSSGGFYNEQFF
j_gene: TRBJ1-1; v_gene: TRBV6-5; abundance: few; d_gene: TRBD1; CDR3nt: TGTGCCAGCAGTGCAGGGGGCGCCGGCAGGGAAGCTTTCTTT; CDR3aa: CASSAGGAGREAFF
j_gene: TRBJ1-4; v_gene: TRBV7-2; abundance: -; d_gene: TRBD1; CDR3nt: TGTGCCAGCAGCTTAGACGGACAGGGTAATGAAAAACTGTTTTTT; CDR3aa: CASSLDGQGNEKLFF
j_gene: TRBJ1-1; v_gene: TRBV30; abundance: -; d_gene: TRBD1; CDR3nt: TGTGCCTGGCGGGACAGGGAAACTGAAGCTTTCTTT; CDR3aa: CAWRDRETEAFF
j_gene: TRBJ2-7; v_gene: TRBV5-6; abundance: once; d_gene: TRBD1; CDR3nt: TGTGCCAGCAGCATCGGGACAGGGTGGCACGAGCAGTACTTC; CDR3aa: CASSIGTGWHEQYF
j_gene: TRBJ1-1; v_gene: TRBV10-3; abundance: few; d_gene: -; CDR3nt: TGTGCCATCAGTGAGGGGCAGAACACTGAAGCTTTCTTT; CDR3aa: CAISEGQNTEAFF
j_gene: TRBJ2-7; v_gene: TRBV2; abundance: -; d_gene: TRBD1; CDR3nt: TGTGCCAGCAGTGGATCCCCGGACAGGGGAGTGAGGGAGCAGTACTTC; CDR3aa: CASSGSPDRGVREQYF
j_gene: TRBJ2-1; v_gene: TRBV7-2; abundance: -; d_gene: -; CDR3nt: TGTGCCAGCAGCTTAGTGGCCAGGAAATACAATGAGCAGTTCTTC; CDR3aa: CASSLVARKYNEQFF